This TCR beta chain stems from a study of T cell changes during pregnancy in multiple sclerosis. Germline V gene lookup returns CDR1 MNHEY and CDR2 SMNVEV (reference sequence). The CDR3 loop spans 16 amino acids. With 3 bases removed from V and 4 bases from J, the gap between germline ends came to 16 bases. Sequenced by immunoSEQ multiplex PCR; TCRdb stores in-frame clones only, minus some. The sample has about 28,000 clones; about 91% are singletons. The chain is built from TRBV27 and TRBJ2-1; D might be TRBD2 (6 bases). Here the sequenced sample was peripheral blood, taken in the first trimester of pregnancy. This sequence originates from a female donor in good health, enrolled as a control in a pregnancy study. The CDR3 spells CASSFYGSGVYNEQFF. For the CDR3, the DNA is TGTGCCAGCAGTTTTTACGGGAGTGGGGTTTACAATGAGCAGTTCTTC.